This entry lists 9 T cell receptor beta chains sequenced from one sample in a study of radiation and T cells in renal cell carcinoma (dated by TCRdb to the early 2020s). Libraries were built with the immunoSEQ multiplex PCR assay. The immuneACCESS repertoire file appears here via TCRdb, limited to in-frame rearrangements. These files lack a portion of the clones; in checked studies, under half of the deficit traces to unresolved V genes, and the cause of the others is not known. This sample is represented by about 120,000 clones; roughly four fifths of them were singletons. The leading ten clones occupy 5.8% of the sample. What this sample's time point label stands for: blood 2 weeks post-SBRT. The label giving this sample's treatment or condition can be read as: 15 Gy SBRT to primary tumor, nephrectomy 4 weeks later. This specimen was blood, taken from a patient whose treatment included radiotherapy and nephrectomy. Receptor source: a man in his fifties with renal cell carcinoma.

The V and J genes are TRBV7-9 and TRBJ1-4; D is ambiguous. This CDR3 has 14 residues. The V and J ends lost 5 bases and 7 bases respectively, with 14 bases between them. Germline V gives CDR1 SEHNR, CDR2 FQNEAQ (reference sequence). The CDR3 loop is CASSPAGTVEKLFF. In DNA form, the CDR3 reads TGTGCCAGCAGCCCCGCGGGAACGGTTGAAAAACTGTTTTTT.

This clone has just a few counts. This rearrangement joins TRBV20-1 to TRBJ2-7; D remains unclear. V lost 1 base to trimming and J lost 3 bases, with 4 bases between them. CDR3 length: 11 amino acids. Germline V gene sequence: CDR1 DFQATT, CDR2 SNEGSKA (reference sequence). The CDR3 DNA is TGCAGTGCTAGAGCCAGCTACGAGCAGTACTTC. Amino acid sequence: CSARASYEQYF.

The chain couples TRBV5-4 to TRBJ2-5, with TRBD2 identical over 11 bases. J lost 2 bases, V lost 4 bases, and 4 bases had no gene match. The CDR3 contains 15 residues. CDR1 is SGHNT and CDR2 is YYREEE in the germline V gene (reference sequence). CDR3 sequence: CASSGWTSGQETQYF. CDR3 coding DNA: TGTGCCAGCAGCGGCTGGACTAGCGGGCAAGAGACCCAGTACTTC.

This chain joins TRBV6-5 and TRBJ2-7, with 8 bases matching TRBD1. V lost 6 bases, J lost 2 bases, and 9 bases stayed unmatched. The germline gives CDR1 MNHEY, CDR2 SVGAGI. The CDR3 contains 15 residues. CDR3 bases: TGTGCCAGCAGCCCGACAGGGGCGATGACCTACGAGCAGTACTTC. This gives the protein CASSPTGAMTYEQYF.

This clone appeared a few times. The genes are TRBV9 and TRBJ2-1, with 11 bases that match TRBD2. CDR3 length: 17 amino acids. Germline V gene lookup returns CDR1 SGDLS and CDR2 YYNGEE. The J segment lost 4 bases and the V segment lost 2 bases, leaving 8 bases of the junction unmatched. The CDR3 here is CASSVGLAGGGYNEQFF. The CDR3 bases are TGTGCCAGCAGCGTGGGGCTAGCGGGAGGAGGATACAATGAGCAGTTCTTC.

V and J are TRBV19 and TRBJ2-6; D ambiguous. The V and J ends lost 7 bases and 0 bases respectively, with 7 bases between them. This CDR3 region has 14 residues. Germline CDR1 LNHDA, CDR2 SQIVND (reference sequence). CDR3 in DNA: TGTGCCAGTATGGCACTCTCTGGGGCCAACGTCCTGACTTTC. This codes for CASMALSGANVLTF.

V gene TRBV5-1 combines with J gene TRBJ2-7, with 7 bases identical to TRBD1. The V gene's germline CDR1 is SGHRS and CDR2 YFSETQ. Germline trimming cut 3 bases from V and 2 bases from J; bases unmatched to any gene: 14. The CDR3 consists of 17 residues. The CDR3: CASSWTISGTDPYEQYF. CDR3 sequence (DNA): TGCGCCAGCAGCTGGACGATCTCCGGGACAGACCCCTACGAGCAGTACTTC.

The J gene is TRBJ2-7, the V gene TRBV7-9; tentative D call: TRBD1 (5 bases). CDR3 length: 15 residues. Trimming shortened V by 2 bases and J by 4 bases, and 15 bases separated the two germline ends. Germline V gives CDR1 SEHNR, CDR2 FQNEAQ (reference sequence). DNA for the CDR3: TGTGCCAGCAGCTTAACGGACACGGTCGGGTACGAGCAGTACTTC. As protein: CASSLTDTVGYEQYF.

The chain is built from TRBV30 and TRBJ1-5, with D unclear. The CDR3 loop spans 8 amino acids. CDR1 GTSNPN and CDR2 SVGIG come from the germline V gene (reference sequence). The DNA for the CDR3 is TGTGGGGGATCAGCCCAGCATTTT. Translating gives CGGSAQHF.